This is a list of T cell receptor beta chains from one sample in a study of identical twins. TCRdb passed the 5' RACE reads through MiXCR, listing each CDR3 protein once. The sample holds around 230,000 distinct CDR3 sequences, about a tenth seen once. Sequencing was done on a sample of memory (CD45RO+) T cells sorted from blood. The receptor set was obtained from a woman younger than 35 in good health. Both conserved end residues are part of each CDR3. D genes are given only for firm matches. Clone size is stated in some rows and not others, as once, few, many or a class when expanded.

v_call	j_call	clone_size	d_call	cdr3_aa	cdr3_nt
TRBV7-2	TRBJ1-2	NA	TRBD1	CASSKRRQGAGYTF	TGTGCCAGCAGCAAGCGGCGACAGGGTGCTGGCTACACCTTC
TRBV20-1	TRBJ2-2	NA	NA	CSASNINTGELFF	TGCAGTGCTAGTAATATTAACACCGGGGAGCTGTTTTTT
TRBV12-3/TRBV12-4	TRBJ2-2	many	TRBD1	CASSMDRGAGELFF	TGTGCCAGCAGTATGGACAGGGGGGCCGGGGAGCTGTTTTTT
TRBV12-3/TRBV12-4	TRBJ1-1	NA	NA	CASSPRAINTEAFF	TGTGCCAGCAGCCCTAGGGCTATCAACACTGAAGCTTTCTTT
TRBV14	TRBJ2-5	few	TRBD1	CASSPLPGQGIETQYF	TGTGCCAGCAGCCCACTACCCGGACAGGGGATCGAGACCCAGTACTTC
TRBV7-2	TRBJ1-1	NA	TRBD1	CASSLAGTAGTEAFF	TGTGCCAGCAGCTTGGCCGGGACAGCGGGGACTGAAGCTTTCTTT
TRBV24-1	TRBJ2-7	NA	TRBD1	CATSDRRDRYEQYF	TGTGCCACCAGTGACCGCCGGGACAGATACGAGCAGTACTTC
TRBV21-1	TRBJ1-3	many	NA	CASSPQDGLSSGNTIYF	TGTGCCAGCAGCCCTCAGGACGGTCTGAGCTCTGGAAACACCATATATTTT
TRBV4-1	TRBJ2-4	few	TRBD2	CASSQARGASGGNIQYF	TGCGCCAGCAGCCAAGCTCGGGGAGCTAGCGGGGGGAACATTCAGTACTTC
TRBV3-1	TRBJ2-1	many	NA	CASSQGYNEQFF	TGTGCCAGCAGCCAGGGGTACAATGAGCAGTTCTTC
TRBV11-2	TRBJ2-7	many	TRBD2	CASSSMGLAGVEQYF	TGTGCCAGCAGCTCTATGGGACTAGCGGGAGTCGAGCAGTACTTC
TRBV20-1	TRBJ2-5	many	NA	CSARDSSPYWETQYF	TGCAGTGCTAGAGATTCGTCGCCCTATTGGGAGACCCAGTACTTC
TRBV10-2	TRBJ2-3	few	NA	CASKWGGGQDTQYF	TGCGCCAGCAAGTGGGGGGGGGGCCAAGATACGCAGTATTTT
TRBV9	TRBJ1-2	NA	TRBD1	CASSVPGTDYGYTF	TGTGCCAGCAGCGTACCCGGGACAGACTATGGCTACACCTTC
TRBV24-1	TRBJ2-5	many	NA	CATSDSRQEQETQYF	TGTGCCACCAGTGATTCTCGACAGGAACAAGAGACCCAGTACTTC
TRBV20-1	TRBJ2-1	many	NA	CSATTGGEQFF	TGCAGTGCCACAACCGGCGGGGAGCAGTTCTTC
TRBV6-1	TRBJ1-1	NA	TRBD1	CASSRQGGLSAFF	TGTGCCAGCAGTCGACAGGGGGGTCTATCGGCTTTCTTT
TRBV18	TRBJ2-3	NA	NA	CASSRAADPVQQYF	TGTGCCAGCTCACGGGCGGCAGATCCCGTTCAGCAGTATTTT
TRBV6-5	TRBJ2-1	many	NA	CASSYNILKEQFF	TGTGCCAGCAGTTACAATATCCTGAAGGAGCAGTTCTTC
TRBV2	TRBJ2-2	many	NA	CASSRGSGELFF	TGTGCCAGCAGCAGGGGCAGCGGGGAGCTGTTTTTT
TRBV4-2	TRBJ2-3	few	TRBD2	CASSQAERGGRADTQYF	TGTGCCAGCAGCCAAGCCGAGCGGGGGGGCCGGGCAGATACGCAGTATTTT
TRBV7-3	TRBJ1-2	many	NA	CASSLLTAENYGYTF	TGTGCCAGCAGCTTACTTACGGCAGAAAACTATGGCTACACCTTC
TRBV11-3	TRBJ2-5	NA	TRBD2	CASSFSGGWGQETQYF	TGTGCCAGCAGCTTTAGCGGGGGGTGGGGTCAAGAGACCCAGTACTTC
TRBV19	TRBJ2-7	few	TRBD1	CASSMRQGAGEQYF	TGTGCCAGTAGTATGAGACAGGGGGCCGGTGAGCAGTACTTC
TRBV20-1	TRBJ2-3	many	TRBD2	CSATGTSGTDTQYF	TGCAGTGCGACCGGGACTAGCGGCACAGATACGCAGTATTTT
TRBV12-3/TRBV12-4	TRBJ1-1	NA	NA	CASTSFYRAFF	TGTGCCAGCACCTCCTTTTACAGGGCTTTCTTT
TRBV20-1	TRBJ2-7	NA	TRBD2	CSAKLAGAYEQYF	TGCAGTGCTAAATTAGCGGGGGCCTACGAGCAGTACTTC
TRBV7-9	TRBJ2-3	few	NA	CASSSPRGDTQYF	TGTGCCAGCAGCTCCCCTAGGGGTGATACGCAGTATTTT
TRBV10-1	TRBJ2-2	NA	NA	CASSDGGGYDTGELFF	TGCGCCAGCAGTGATGGTGGAGGGTATGACACCGGGGAGCTGTTTTTT
TRBV7-2	TRBJ2-7	NA	TRBD2	CASSLGLATTPREQYF	TGTGCCAGCAGCTTAGGACTAGCGACTACACCTCGGGAGCAGTACTTC
TRBV12-3/TRBV12-4	TRBJ2-3	many	TRBD2	CASRRTSGRDTQYF	TGTGCCAGCAGGCGGACTAGCGGGAGAGATACGCAGTATTTT
TRBV19	TRBJ2-5	NA	NA	CASSIQGGEETQYF	TGTGCCAGTAGTATACAGGGGGGTGAGGAGACCCAGTACTTC
TRBV20-1	TRBJ2-1	NA	TRBD2	CSASLKTSGIFF	TGCAGTGCTAGCCTTAAGACTAGCGGGATCTTCTTC
TRBV14	TRBJ2-5	NA	TRBD2	CASSQDPAGAVGETQYF	TGTGCCAGCAGCCAAGATCCCGCGGGAGCAGTAGGAGAGACCCAGTACTTC
TRBV20-1	TRBJ2-1	NA	NA	CSVLAHNEQFF	TGCAGTGTCCTAGCCCACAATGAGCAGTTCTTC
TRBV7-3	TRBJ2-1	many	NA	CASSSGSLDEQFF	TGTGCCAGCAGCTCTGGCTCTTTGGATGAGCAGTTCTTC
TRBV9	TRBJ1-5	NA	NA	CASSVSGNQPQHF	TGTGCCAGCAGCGTCTCAGGAAATCAGCCCCAGCATTTT
TRBV18	TRBJ2-3	few	TRBD2	CASSPRTSQDTQYF	TGTGCCAGCTCACCCCGGACTAGCCAAGATACGCAGTATTTT
TRBV6-5	TRBJ2-2	NA	TRBD2	CASSYTYSGTGELFF	TGTGCCAGCAGTTACACCTATAGCGGGACCGGGGAGCTGTTTTTT
TRBV5-4	TRBJ2-2	once	TRBD2	CASSPAGGLSGELFF	TGTGCCAGCAGTCCAGCGGGGGGGCTCTCCGGGGAGCTGTTTTTT
TRBV10-3	TRBJ2-5	NA	NA	CAISESRNQETQYF	TGTGCCATCAGCGAGTCCCGGAACCAAGAGACCCAGTACTTC
TRBV3-1	TRBJ2-1	many	NA	CASSQDRGTEQFF	TGTGCCAGCAGCCAAGACAGGGGAACTGAGCAGTTCTTC
TRBV7-9	TRBJ2-6	many	NA	CASSLGSGANVLTF	TGTGCCAGCAGTTTAGGCTCTGGGGCCAACGTCCTGACTTTC
TRBV5-4	TRBJ2-7	few	NA	CASSFRTSYEQYF	TGTGCCAGCAGCTTCCGGACCTCCTACGAGCAGTACTTC
TRBV7-3	TRBJ1-1	NA	NA	CASSLQGTENTEAFF	TGTGCCAGCAGCTTACAAGGGACGGAGAACACTGAAGCTTTCTTT
TRBV11-1	TRBJ2-1	NA	NA	CASSPWGDEQFF	TGTGCCAGCAGTCCATGGGGGGATGAGCAGTTCTTC
TRBV20-1	TRBJ2-3	many	NA	CSARLATDTQYF	TGCAGTGCTAGGCTAGCCACAGATACGCAGTATTTT
TRBV24-1	TRBJ2-3	few	TRBD2	CATSDSREGRRNTQYF	TGTGCCACCAGTGATTCGCGGGAGGGCCGGCGTAATACGCAGTATTTT